Listed below are T cell receptor beta chains from one sample, sequenced in a study of CD8 T cells in Susac syndrome. TCRdb called the immunoSEQ multiplex PCR reads again in MiXCR, with one record for every CDR3 protein. The repertoire holds 150,000 or so distinct CDR3 sequences, with about 95% as singletons. Material for sequencing was CD4+ T cells from PBMCs. These receptors all stem from a human donor with Susac syndrome. The CDR3 runs from the conserved cysteine through the conserved F or W. Fields, in order: J gene, clone size, V gene, D gene, CDR3 DNA, CDR3 protein. The D gene is left open where the match is weak. The size of a clone is reported for some rows only, either as once, few or many, or as a class for expanded clones.

>TRBJ1-3|NA|TRBV9|NA
TGTGCCAGCAGCCGCGCTTTTGGGACAAACTCTGGAAACACCATATATTTT
CASSRAFGTNSGNTIYF
>TRBJ2-1|NA|TRBV7-2|TRBD2
TGTGCCACCCGACAGCGGGAGGCTTACAATGAGCAGTTCTTC
CATRQREAYNEQFF
>TRBJ2-5|once|TRBV7-7|NA
TGTGCTAGCAGCCGAGGGAGAGAGACCCAGTACTTC
CASSRGRETQYF
>TRBJ2-1|NA|TRBV12-3/TRBV12-4|NA
TGTGCCAGCAGTCCATGGGACGGTCACAATGAGCAGTTCTTC
CASSPWDGHNEQFF
>TRBJ1-6|once|TRBV6-2/TRBV6-3|NA
TGTGCCGCCAGCGGGGGTGGCACACCCCTCCACTTT
CAASGGGTPLHF
>TRBJ1-5|NA|TRBV23-1|TRBD1
TGCGCCAGCAGTCTACTCGACAGGGCACTTGATCAGCCCCAGCATTTT
CASSLLDRALDQPQHF
>TRBJ2-1|NA|TRBV4-3|TRBD2
TGCGCCAGCAGCCAAGATCCGTCTAGCGGGAGGGCCACCTACAATGAGCAGTTCTTC
CASSQDPSSGRATYNEQFF
>TRBJ1-1|NA|TRBV20-1|TRBD1
TGCAGTGCTTCACAGGGGGGGACGATGAACACTGAAGCTTTCTTT
CSASQGGTMNTEAFF
>TRBJ1-1|once|TRBV5-1|NA
TGCGCCAGCAGCTTGGAACCCGGCAGGGACACTGAAGCTTTCTTT
CASSLEPGRDTEAFF
>TRBJ2-7|NA|TRBV23-1|NA
TGCGCCAGCAGTCATGTCAGGTCCTACGAGCAGTACTTC
CASSHVRSYEQYF
>TRBJ2-7|NA|TRBV3-1|NA
TGTGCCAGCAGCCAGCGTCAGGGTGGCCACGAGCAGTACTTC
CASSQRQGGHEQYF
>TRBJ1-1|NA|TRBV28|TRBD1
TGTGCCAGCAGTTTACCGGACAGGGGGGGGACTGAAGCTTTCTTT
CASSLPDRGGTEAFF
>TRBJ2-2|NA|TRBV5-6|NA
TGTGCCAGCAGCTTGTTGTCGAACACCGGGGAGCTGTTTTTT
CASSLLSNTGELFF
>TRBJ1-2|NA|TRBV3-1|NA
TGTGCCAGCAGCAACGTGGCAGGACGCTACACCTTC
CASSNVAGRYTF
>TRBJ1-5|NA|TRBV12-3/TRBV12-4|TRBD1
TGTGCCAGCAGCGTCCGGGACAGGGACACCCAGCCCCAGCATTTT
CASSVRDRDTQPQHF
>TRBJ2-5|once|TRBV3-1|NA
TGTGCCAGCAGCGGGACTGGGGGCCGAGAGACCCAGTACTTC
CASSGTGGRETQYF
>TRBJ2-5|NA|TRBV7-2|NA
TGTGCCAGCAGCTCCGTTCTGGGGAGCGAAGAGACCCAGTACTTC
CASSSVLGSEETQYF
>TRBJ1-2|NA|TRBV12-3/TRBV12-4|NA
TGTGCCAGCAGTTTAGCCGGAGGGTATGGCTACACCTTC
CASSLAGGYGYTF
>TRBJ2-2|NA|TRBV12-3/TRBV12-4|TRBD2
TGTGCCAGCAGTTTCGGGACTAGCGGGAGGGCTGGGGAGCTGTTTTTT
CASSFGTSGRAGELFF
>TRBJ1-1|NA|TRBV28|TRBD1
TGTGCCAGCAGTTTGGGGCAGGGGGGTCCTGAAGCTTTCTTT
CASSLGQGGPEAFF
>TRBJ2-5|NA|TRBV29-1|NA
TGCAGCGCCGTCCCGGGGGGCCGGGAGACCCAGTACTTC
CSAVPGGRETQYF
>TRBJ2-4|NA|TRBV20-1|NA
TGCAGTGCTAGCCTCTGGCAGGCAGGCTACATTCAGTACTTC
CSASLWQAGYIQYF
>TRBJ1-5|NA|TRBV28|TRBD1
TGTGCCAGCAACAGGGGAAATCAGCCCCAGCATTTT
CASNRGNQPQHF
>TRBJ1-2|NA|TRBV25-1|NA
TGTGCCAGCAGTGAATTGAAGGGGGGCCTGTATGGCTACACCTTC
CASSELKGGLYGYTF
>TRBJ2-4|NA|TRBV29-1|NA
TGCAGCGTTGAGGGACAACACATTCAGTACTTC
CSVEGQHIQYF
>TRBJ2-7|NA|TRBV3-1|TRBD2
TGTGCCAGCAGCGCGACTAGCGGGGACTTTGGCGAGCAGTACTTC
CASSATSGDFGEQYF
>TRBJ2-5|NA|TRBV7-6|TRBD2
TGTGCCAGCAGCTTAATGGGCGGGAGGGGAGAGACCCAGTACTTC
CASSLMGGRGETQYF
>TRBJ1-2|NA|TRBV30|NA
TGTGCCTGGAGTGACAACTGGATGGGCTATGGCTACACCTTC
CAWSDNWMGYGYTF
>TRBJ2-5|NA|TRBV15|TRBD2
TGTGCCACCAGCGCTAGCGGGAGGGAGACCCAGTACTTC
CATSASGRETQYF
>TRBJ1-3|NA|TRBV28|NA
TGTGCCAGCAGTATCCCTGGAAACACCATATATTTT
CASSIPGNTIYF
>TRBJ2-5|NA|TRBV4-1|TRBD1
TGCGCCAGCAGCCAACACGGGACAGCCCAAGAGACCCAGTACTTC
CASSQHGTAQETQYF
>TRBJ2-1|once|TRBV27|NA
TGTGCCAGCAGTTCCAACCGGCAGGGTCAACTCCATGAGCAGTTCTTC
CASSSNRQGQLHEQFF
>TRBJ2-6|once|TRBV4-1|TRBD1
TGCGCCAGCAGCCACCCCGACAGGGGGATATCGGGGGCCAACGTCCTGACTTTC
CASSHPDRGISGANVLTF
>TRBJ1-2|once|TRBV7-3|NA
TGTGCCAGCAGCTTAGGCGGGGCCCCCTATGGCTACACCTTC
CASSLGGAPYGYTF
>TRBJ1-5|NA|TRBV20-1|NA
TGCAGTGCCCTCCTCTATAGCAATCAGCCCCAGCATTTT
CSALLYSNQPQHF
>TRBJ2-5|NA|TRBV2|NA
TGTGCCGGAAGGACGGATATCATTAGCCAGTACTTC
CAGRTDIISQYF
>TRBJ1-5|NA|TRBV9|NA
TGTGCCAGCAGCGTAGAGGAGGGGTTCAATCAGCCCCAGCATTTT
CASSVEEGFNQPQHF
>TRBJ1-1|NA|TRBV5-1|NA
TGCGCCTCTCGGCGGGAGCTTTACACTGAAGCTTTCTTT
CASRRELYTEAFF
>TRBJ1-6|NA|TRBV5-1|NA
TGCGCCAGCAGCTTGGAGCACCGGGATTCACCCCTCCACTTT
CASSLEHRDSPLHF
>TRBJ1-2|NA|TRBV29-1|NA
TGCAGCGTTGATCCAGCCGCAGGCCCCGGAGGCTATGGCTACACCTTC
CSVDPAAGPGGYGYTF
>TRBJ2-5|NA|TRBV29-1|NA
TGCAGCGTACAGGGTGGGGCTACGGGGACCCAGTACTTC
CSVQGGATGTQYF
>TRBJ2-1|NA|TRBV3-1|TRBD2
TGTGCCAGCAGCCCACGGACTAGCGGGGGGGCATATGAGCAGTTCTTC
CASSPRTSGGAYEQFF
>TRBJ2-6|once|TRBV30|NA
TGTGCCTGGAGTGGAGGGGCGGGGGGGGCCAACGTCCTGACTTTC
CAWSGGAGGANVLTF
>TRBJ1-1|NA|TRBV30|NA
TGTGCCTGGCAGAGACAGTTGGAAACTGAAGCTTTCTTT
CAWQRQLETEAFF
>TRBJ2-1|NA|TRBV7-9|TRBD1
TGTGCCAGCAGCTCCCTTGGCCTGGGACAGGGGGTATGGGAGCAGTTCTTC
CASSSLGLGQGVWEQFF
>TRBJ2-6|NA|TRBV7-2|NA
TGTGCCAGCAGCTTATATAGGGCTGGGGCCAACGTCCTGACTTTC
CASSLYRAGANVLTF
>TRBJ1-5|NA|TRBV15|TRBD1
TGTGCCACCAGCATACAGGGGTATGGCAATCAGCCCCAGCATTTT
CATSIQGYGNQPQHF
>TRBJ2-2|NA|TRBV9|TRBD1
TGTGCCAGCAGCCCCCGAACAGGGGTGGGTACCGGGGAGCTGTTTTTT
CASSPRTGVGTGELFF
>TRBJ2-3|once|TRBV15|NA
TGTGCCACCAGCACGCCTGGCACAGATACGCAGTATTTT
CATSTPGTDTQYF
>TRBJ2-7|NA|TRBV2|NA
TGTGCCAGCAATGAGATCGGGGCCCTCGAGCAGTACTTC
CASNEIGALEQYF
>TRBJ2-1|once|TRBV4-3|TRBD2
TGCGCCAGCAGCGAAGTCCGGGAGGGACACAATGAGCAGTTCTTC
CASSEVREGHNEQFF
>TRBJ1-1|NA|TRBV29-1|NA
TGCAGCGTTGAGCCGGGGGCGCGTCTAGGAGCTTTCTTT
CSVEPGARLGAFF
>TRBJ2-5|NA|TRBV9|NA
TGTGCCAGCAGCGTACATCCCCAAGAGACCCAGTACTTC
CASSVHPQETQYF
>TRBJ2-2|NA|TRBV7-9|NA
TGTGCCAGCAGGGCCGGGACAACGAACACCGGGGAGCTGTTTTTT
CASRAGTTNTGELFF